One and the same sample provided the 27 T cell receptor beta chains below, sequenced in a study of blood T cell repertoires in COVID-19. The repertoire was sequenced with immunoSEQ multiplex PCR; TCRdb's copy has only in-frame clones and lacks some. The table lists 390,000 or so clones, about 89% of them singletons, with around 3% in the top ten. Sequencing input: peripheral blood. These receptors originate from a woman between 25 and 40 years old with COVID-19, enrolled during active disease.

This chain links TRBV19 with TRBJ2-1, with 10 bases that match TRBD2. V shed 0 bases and J 3 bases; nucleotides not matched to a gene: 8. CDR3 length: 18 residues. The germline V gene has CDR1 LNHDA and CDR2 SQIVND (reference sequence). The chain's CDR3 is CASSIDSALAGSYNEQFF. The CDR3 bases are TGTGCCAGTAGTATAGATTCAGCACTAGCGGGGAGCTACAATGAGCAGTTCTTC.

The rearrangement links TRBV18 to TRBJ1-2, with D tentatively TRBD1 (6 bases). V shed 2 bases and J shed 1 base, with 26 bases lying between them. CDR3 length equals 20 residues. Per germline, CDR1 KGHSH and CDR2 LQKENI. This chain's CDR3 is CASSPRRKGHITSLNYGYTF. The CDR3 coding sequence is TGTGCCAGCTCACCAAGGAGAAAGGGACACATAACGAGCCTTAACTATGGCTACACCTTC.

The J gene is TRBJ1-5, the V gene TRBV5-3, with 7 bases lining up with TRBD1. TRBV5-3 is identified as an open reading frame with a role that is uncertain. J lost 0 bases, V lost 1 base, and 13 bases had no gene match. The CDR3 is made up of 19 amino acids. The CDR3 sequence is CARSLFKVTGENSNQPQHF. In DNA form, the CDR3 reads TGTGCCAGAAGCTTGTTCAAGGTAACAGGGGAGAATAGCAATCAGCCCCAGCATTTT.

This clone came up once. The V gene is TRBV5-1, the J gene TRBJ1-1, with unresolved D. V lost 6 bases, J lost 1 base, and 7 bases lay in between. The CDR3 is 12 residues long. Germline assignment: CDR1 SGHRS and CDR2 YFSETQ. The CDR3 is CASKTANTEAFF. DNA for the CDR3: TGCGCCAGCAAAACAGCGAACACTGAAGCTTTCTTT.

This chain uses TRBV27 with TRBJ1-6; 7 nucleotides match TRBD1. Germline CDR1 and CDR2: MNHEY and SMNVEV (reference sequence). Germline trimming cut 6 bases from V and 6 bases from J; bases unmatched to any gene: 5. CDR3 length: 14 residues. The CDR3 protein is CASSKGTANSPLHF. CDR3 in DNA: TGTGCCAGCAGCAAAGGGACAGCTAATTCACCCCTCCACTTT.

In the case of this clone: The germline gene is not matched at one end of the junction; a read error may be the cause. The V call is TRBV7-7, the J call TRBJ2-2, with 9 nucleotides matching TRBD2. Germline assignment: CDR1 SSHAT and CDR2 FNYEAQ (reference sequence). This CDR3 region has 17 residues. The CDR3 DNA is TGTGCTAGCAGCAAAGAGACCGCGGGAGGGGGGACCGGGGAGCTGTTTTTT. Amino acid sequence: CASSKETAGGGTGELFF.

The chain has TRBV11-2 and TRBJ1-3; D is possibly TRBD1 (6 bases). Germline-derived CDR1 and CDR2 are SGHAT and FQNNGV. The CDR3 runs to 16 residues. V shed 1 base and J shed 4 bases, with 14 bases lying between them. CDR3 residues: CASSLGARGRGNTIYF. The CDR3 DNA reads as TGTGCCAGCAGCTTAGGAGCGAGGGGGAGAGGAAACACCATATATTTT.

The rearrangement joins TRBV10-3 to TRBJ1-6; perhaps TRBD1 as D (5 bases). Trimming took off 4 bases at V and 9 bases at J, with 16 bases between the two ends. CDR1 and CDR2 (germline): ENHRY, SYGVKD. The CDR3 spans 15 residues. CDR3 coding DNA: TGTGCCATCAGTGCCCCAGGGCAGGGTGGTTCACCCCTCCACTTT. This gives the protein CAISAPGQGGSPLHF.

The V and J genes are TRBV6-6 and TRBJ2-7; TRBD1 is a possible D gene (5 bases). The CDR3 is 12 residues long. CDR1 and CDR2 (germline): MNHNY, SVGAGI (reference sequence). V was pared by 6 bases and J by 6 bases, with 12 bases between. The CDR3 DNA is TGTGCCAGCAGGCTGCCAGGGTCCGAGCAGTACTTC. It encodes CASRLPGSEQYF.

Details on this clone: The junction differs from germline at one of its ends, possibly a read error. The chain uses TRBV7-7 and TRBJ1-3; perhaps TRBD1 as D (5 bases). Per the germline V gene, CDR1 is SSHAT and CDR2 is FNYEAQ (reference sequence). The CDR3 has 16 amino acids. CDR3 nucleotides: TGTGCTAGCAGCAAAAGCGGGGGTATAGGTCGCAACACCATATATTTT. It specifies CASSKSGGIGRNTIYF.

The chain recombines TRBV15 with TRBJ2-1; unclear D gene. The CDR3 runs to 16 residues. Trimming removed 5 bases at V and 0 bases at J, with 14 bases between. The germline CDR1 and CDR2 sequences are LNHNV and YYDKDF (reference sequence). CDR3 loop: CATSRLPISSYNEQFF. The CDR3 region has the DNA TGTGCCACCAGCCGACTGCCTATCAGCTCCTACAATGAGCAGTTCTTC.

The genes are TRBV19 and TRBJ1-5, with TRBD1 identical over 12 bases. V trimming: 4 bases; J trimming: 7 bases; junction bases outside the gene matches: 5. The V gene's germline CDR1 is LNHDA and CDR2 SQIVND (reference sequence). The CDR3 is made up of 15 amino acids. CDR3 coding DNA: TGTGCCAGTAGTAGGGACAGGGGGCCGGTACAGCCCCAGCATTTT. Its protein is CASSRDRGPVQPQHF. The full variable domain, completed using reference TRBV19 and TRBJ1-5, is DGGITQSPKYLFRKEGQNVTLSCEQNLNHDAMYWYRQDPGQGLRLIYYSQIVNDFQKGDIAEGYSVSREKKESFPLTVTSAQKNPTAFYLCASSRDRGPVQPQHFGDGTRLSIL.

The V and J genes are TRBV2 and TRBJ1-6; 7 bases fit TRBD1. The length of the CDR3 is 15 residues. Unmatched junction bases numbered 7, after V lost 5 bases and J lost 6 bases. The germline V gene has CDR1 SNHLY and CDR2 FYNNEI. CDR3 DNA: TGTGCCAGCAGTTCAGGGGGTGGATTTAATTCACCCCTCCACTTT. Its protein product is CASSSGGGFNSPLHF. The full variable domain, with the rest looked up from reference TRBV2 and TRBJ1-6, is EPEVTQTPSHQVTQMGQEVILRCVPISNHLYFYWYRQILGQKVEFLVSFYNNEISEKSEIFDDQFSVERPDGSNFTLKIRSTKLEDSAMYFCASSSGGGFNSPLHFGNGTRLTVT.

As concerns this clone: Other nucleotide sequences in the sample specify the same CDR3. In DNA form, the CDR3 reads TGCGCCAGCAGCTTGGGGGGGACAGGGAGCTACGAGCAGTACTTC. Protein sequence: CASSLGGTGSYEQYF. The V call is TRBV5-1, the J call TRBJ2-7, with 9 positions matching TRBD1. The CDR3 totals 15 residues. J was trimmed by 3 bases and V by 0 bases; bases with no gene match: 4. The germline V gene has CDR1 SGHRS and CDR2 YFSETQ.

This clone was picked up a small number of times. V usage is TRBV28 and J usage is TRBJ2-2; 9 positions agree with TRBD1. Germline trimming cut 5 bases from V and 3 bases from J; bases unmatched to any gene: 13. The CDR3 is 18 amino acids. The germline V gene has CDR1 MDHEN and CDR2 SYDVKM. CDR3 residues: CASSMIRLGQGYTGELFF. The CDR3 DNA reads TGTGCCAGCAGTATGATAAGACTGGGACAGGGTTACACCGGGGAGCTGTTTTTT.

The chain is built from TRBV5-1 and TRBJ1-2; D gene uncertain. This CDR3 comprises 15 residues. Trimming pared 1 base from V and 7 bases from J, leaving 17 bases between. Germline V gene sequence: CDR1 SGHRS, CDR2 YFSETQ. The DNA of the CDR3 is TGCGCCAGCAGCTTGTCCGGGAGGGTTGAGAGTGGCTACACCTTC. Translated: CASSLSGRVESGYTF.

This chain links TRBV2 with TRBJ2-6, with 8 bases fitting TRBD1. Trimming at V came to 6 bases and at J to 0 bases, leaving 4 bases not matched to a gene. Germline lookup yields CDR1 SNHLY and CDR2 FYNNEI. This CDR3 has 16 amino acids. The CDR3 loop is CASRGTGPSGANVLTF. The CDR3 DNA reads TGTGCCAGCAGGGGGACAGGACCCTCTGGGGCCAACGTCCTGACTTTC.

The V gene is TRBV18, the J gene TRBJ1-1; possible D gene TRBD1, 5 bases. From germline, CDR1 is KGHSH and CDR2 LQKENI. V lost 5 bases and J 0 bases, leaving 16 bases between the germline ends. The CDR3 totals 16 residues. The CDR3 DNA is TGTGCCAGCTCAAAGGCGACAGCAATCATGAACACTGAAGCTTTCTTT. Its protein product is CASSKATAIMNTEAFF.

This chain joins TRBV10-3 and TRBJ2-4; 8 bases map to TRBD1. Germline CDR1 ENHRY, CDR2 SYGVKD. V dropped 10 bases and J dropped 3; count of bases not matched to a gene: 5. The CDR3 is 13 residues long. The CDR3 bases are TGTGCCACTGCGACAGGGGACAAAAACATTCAGTACTTC. This gives the protein CATATGDKNIQYF.

The rearrangement uses TRBV18 and TRBJ2-3, with TRBD2 matching over 8 bases. The CDR3 extends over 16 amino acids. V lost 4 bases to trimming and J lost 5 bases; unmatched junction nucleotides: 11. Germline V gives CDR1 KGHSH, CDR2 LQKENI. Written as DNA, the CDR3 is TGTGCCAGCTCACTGGAGCGGGAGAGATGGAAAGATACGCAGTATTTT. Its protein product is CASSLERERWKDTQYF.

The chain recombines TRBV6-5 with TRBJ2-7; perhaps TRBD2 as D (6 bases). CDR1 and CDR2 (germline): MNHEY, SVGAGI. The CDR3 has 15 amino acids. V was shortened by 0 bases and J by 6 bases, with 15 bases between the two germline ends. CDR3 in amino acids: CASSYSSGGGGEQYF. DNA of the CDR3: TGTGCCAGCAGTTACTCGTCTGGGGGAGGCGGCGAGCAGTACTTC.

Here the CDR3 DNA reads TGTGCCAGCAGCACCTCGGGGGGGCCGGGGGATGAGCAGTTCTTC. This codes for CASSTSGGPGDEQFF. The chain is built from TRBV7-6 and TRBJ2-1; 8 positions agree with TRBD2. Per germline, CDR1 SGHVS and CDR2 FNYEAQ. This CDR3 region has 15 residues. V was pared by 5 bases and J by 8 bases, with 11 bases of the junction left unmatched. The full variable domain, completed using reference TRBV7-6 and TRBJ2-1, is GAGVSQSPRYKVTKRGQDVALRCDPISGHVSLYWYRQALGQGPEFLTYFNYEAQQDKSGLPNDRFSAERPEGSISTLTIQRTEQRDSAMYRCASSTSGGPGDEQFFGPGTRLTVL.

The gene calls are TRBV10-3 and TRBJ1-3; 7 nucleotides align to TRBD1. From germline, CDR1 is ENHRY and CDR2 SYGVKD. With 2 bases clipped from V and 0 bases from J, the junction kept 4 bases outside the gene matches. The CDR3 contains 16 residues. The CDR3 region has the DNA TGTGCCATCAGTGAGGACAGGGTCCTCTCTGGAAACACCATATATTTT. Protein product: CAISEDRVLSGNTIYF.

This rearrangement joins TRBV21-1 to TRBJ2-2; the DNA was not compared with TRBD1, the D call given in the table. TRBV21-1 is noted as a pseudogene. The CDR3 has 16 residues. The CDR3 reads CASSKGASRATGELFF. The CDR3 DNA sequence: TGTGCCAGCAGCAAAGGGGCGAGCAGGGCCACCGGGGAGCTGTTTTTT.

V is TRBV18 and J is TRBJ2-2; a weak D match, TRBD1 (5 bases). V was clipped by 3 bases and J by 3 bases, with 17 bases between them. This CDR3 region has 17 residues. In germline, CDR1 is KGHSH, CDR2 LQKENI. The CDR3 DNA sequence: TGTGCCAGCTCACCGGAGACCTCTGGGGCCGACACCGGGGAGCTGTTTTTT. Translation: CASSPETSGADTGELFF.

The chain recombines TRBV5-4 with TRBJ2-5; D unresolved. The CDR3 extends over 14 amino acids. Germline values: CDR1 SGHNT, CDR2 YYREEE (reference sequence). The ends were cut back, 4 bases at V and 4 bases at J, with 14 bases in the middle. The CDR3 sequence: CASSPPGPAETQYF. For the CDR3, the DNA is TGTGCCAGCAGCCCACCAGGCCCCGCAGAGACCCAGTACTTC.

The genes are TRBV5-1 and TRBJ2-1; a weak D match, TRBD1 (6 bases). Trimming cost V 2 bases and J 9 bases, with 21 bases left between them. CDR3 length: 16 amino acids. Germline V gives CDR1 SGHRS, CDR2 YFSETQ. The CDR3 coding sequence is TGCGCCAGCAGCTTCCTGAGGGGCCCGGTAGGGGGTGAGCAGTTCTTC. Its protein is CASSFLRGPVGGEQFF.